This T cell receptor beta chain was recovered during a study of glioma-infiltrating T cells after dendritic cell vaccination. Study details: Patients received three intradermal dendritic cell vaccine injections at biweekly intervals.

The immunoSEQ assay amplified TCRB CDR3 from up to about 2 ug DNA. Some clones are missing from TCRdb's copy, which holds only in-frame ones; the method was immunoSEQ multiplex PCR. Among around 100,000 clones, about four fifths were seen once, and the ten largest hold roughly 12%. Concerning this clone: Antigen unknown.

Findings and caveats of the study: Survival was not directly related to TCR clonality in these patients.

The germline V gene has CDR1 LNHDA and CDR2 SQIVND (reference sequence). The CDR3 has 16 amino acids. The V segment lost 6 bases and the J segment 4 bases; nucleotides outside the gene matches: 9. The chain joins TRBV19 to TRBJ2-1; 10 nucleotides align to TRBD2. The TCR was taken from a human donor with glioblastoma. Specimen: blood, collected before dendritic cell vaccination. The CDR3 is CASRGRLAGGYNEQFF. CDR3 DNA: TGTGCCAGTAGGGGACGTTTAGCGGGGGGTTACAATGAGCAGTTCTTC. Supplemented by reference TRBV19 and TRBJ2-1, the full variable domain reads DGGITQSPKYLFRKEGQNVTLSCEQNLNHDAMYWYRQDPGQGLRLIYYSQIVNDFQKGDIAEGYSVSREKKESFPLTVTSAQKNPTAFYLCASRGRLAGGYNEQFFGPGTRLTVL.